Listed below are T cell receptor beta chains from one sample, sequenced in a study of spatial heterogeneity in lung cancer. TCRdb re-called the 5' RACE reads through MiXCR, storing one row per CDR3 protein. The sample holds approximately 18,000 distinct CDR3 sequences, 5% to 7% seen once. The sample here was lung tumor tissue, taken at surgery. The receptors come from a female donor with early-stage non-small cell lung cancer. Each CDR3 is given with its conserved first and last residue. A D gene is named only where the DNA matches it firmly. Clone size is not always given. Where it is, it says once, few, many or a class for expanded clones.

TRBV6-2/TRBV6-3,few,TRBJ1-5,TRBD1,CASGQGFNQPQHF,TGTGCCAGCGGACAGGGGTTCAATCAGCCCCAGCATTTT
TRBV5-1,medium-sized,TRBJ2-1,TRBD2,CASSLGTSYNEQFF,TGCGCCAGCAGCTTAGGGACTAGCTACAATGAGCAGTTCTTC
TRBV4-2,few,TRBJ2-1,NA,CASSQTRDGSSYNEQFF,TGTGCCAGCAGCCAGACTCGGGACGGTAGCTCCTACAATGAGCAGTTCTTC
TRBV12-2,few,TRBJ1-5,NA,CASRFWGNQPQHF,TGTGCAAGTCGCTTCTGGGGCAATCAGCCCCAGCATTTT
TRBV6-1,few,TRBJ2-2,NA,CASSERQGTTGELFF,TGTGCCAGCAGTGAACGGCAGGGGACCACCGGGGAGCTGTTTTTT
TRBV18,many,TRBJ2-7,NA,CASSPASREQYF,TGTGCCAGCTCACCAGCCTCTCGCGAGCAGTACTTC
TRBV20-1,NA,TRBJ2-2,NA,CSARDRTVFSGELFF,TGCAGTGCTAGAGACCGGACAGTTTTCTCCGGGGAGCTGTTTTTT
TRBV10-3,medium-sized,TRBJ2-7,TRBD2,CASTGGSYEQYF,TGTGCCTCGACGGGGGGTTCCTACGAGCAGTACTTC
TRBV29-1,medium-sized,TRBJ2-3,NA,CSVVEQTSTDTQYF,TGCAGCGTTGTCGAACAGACTAGCACAGATACGCAGTATTTT
TRBV12-3/TRBV12-4,NA,TRBJ1-1,NA,CASRGGDETEAFF,TGTGCCAGCAGGGGTGGGGATGAGACTGAAGCTTTCTTT
TRBV4-2,many,TRBJ2-3,NA,CASSQMGDTLGNTQYF,TGTGCCAGCAGCCAGATGGGGGACACCCTCGGGAATACGCAGTATTTT
TRBV20-1,few,TRBJ2-7,TRBD2,CSATLGLAGVDEQYF,TGCAGTGCTACCCTCGGACTAGCGGGAGTTGACGAGCAGTACTTC
TRBV3-1,NA,TRBJ2-1,TRBD2,CASSPRVGAGEETYNEQFF,TGTGCCAGCAGCCCCCGCGTGGGAGCGGGAGAGGAGACCTACAATGAGCAGTTCTTC
TRBV3-1,many,TRBJ1-2,NA,CASRTFLGGYTF,TGTGCCAGCAGGACCTTCCTAGGGGGCTACACCTTC
TRBV27,many,TRBJ2-2,NA,CASSLRRENTGELFF,TGTGCCAGCAGTTTAAGGCGGGAGAACACCGGGGAGCTGTTTTTT
TRBV4-2,medium-sized,TRBJ2-1,TRBD2,CASSQDLAGGLNEQFF,TGTGCCAGCAGCCAAGATTTGGCGGGAGGTCTTAATGAGCAGTTCTTC
TRBV20-1,NA,TRBJ2-1,NA,CSARDPGLPGEQFF,TGCAGTGCTAGAGACCCGGGACTGCCGGGGGAGCAGTTCTTC
TRBV12-5,few,TRBJ2-1,TRBD1,CASGSGQGTPSF,TGTGCTAGTGGTTCGGGACAGGGGACGCCCTCCTTC
TRBV9,many,TRBJ2-1,TRBD2,CASRGGLAGGEQFF,TGTGCCAGCAGAGGGGGACTAGCGGGAGGTGAGCAGTTCTTC
TRBV29-1,many,TRBJ2-7,TRBD2,CSVEDDAGGGEQYF,TGCAGCGTTGAAGATGACGCGGGAGGGGGTGAGCAGTACTTC
TRBV6-5,many,TRBJ1-1,NA,CASSSGRTMNTEAFF,TGTGCCAGCAGTTCCGGACGTACGATGAACACTGAAGCTTTCTTT
TRBV6-6,many,TRBJ2-7,TRBD1,CASSYPLGTDSYEQYF,TGTGCCAGCAGTTACCCCCTCGGGACAGACTCCTACGAGCAGTACTTC
TRBV9,many,TRBJ2-3,TRBD2,CASSAAGTDTQYF,TGTGCCAGCAGCGCAGCGGGAACAGATACGCAGTATTTT
TRBV7-2,many,TRBJ1-5,NA,CASSLVGGPGQPQHF,TGTGCCAGCAGCTTAGTCGGGGGGCCGGGTCAGCCCCAGCATTTT
TRBV28,many,TRBJ1-4,NA,CASSTGGRPNEKLFF,TGTGCCAGCAGTACCGGGGGGCGGCCTAATGAAAAACTGTTTTTT
TRBV29-1,many,TRBJ2-1,TRBD2,CSALMGSGIQQFF,TGCAGCGCCCTAATGGGTAGCGGGATACAGCAGTTCTTC
TRBV6-2/TRBV6-3,many,TRBJ2-7,NA,CASSQGTEQYF,TGTGCCAGCAGTCAGGGGACCGAGCAGTACTTC
TRBV4-1,medium-sized,TRBJ2-5,TRBD2,CASRTSGTQYF,TGCGCCAGCAGGACTAGCGGGACCCAGTACTTC
TRBV12-3/TRBV12-4,many,TRBJ1-5,NA,CASSLSGGRGNQPQHF,TGTGCCAGCAGTTTATCTGGGGGACGGGGCAATCAGCCCCAGCATTTT
TRBV6-1,few,TRBJ2-1,TRBD1,CASSTTGGVKQFF,TGTGCCAGCAGCACAACAGGGGGCGTAAAGCAGTTCTTC
TRBV27,many,TRBJ1-1,TRBD1,CASGTVFTEAFF,TGTGCCAGCGGGACAGTCTTCACTGAAGCTTTCTTT
TRBV12-5,few,TRBJ1-5,NA,CASGPGLTGGPQHF,TGTGCTAGTGGTCCGGGACTAACGGGGGGACCCCAGCATTTT
TRBV12-3/TRBV12-4,many,TRBJ2-3,NA,CASSLGLSPDTQYF,TGTGCCAGCAGTTTAGGACTATCCCCCGATACGCAGTATTTT
TRBV12-3/TRBV12-4,NA,TRBJ1-4,NA,CASRGPRREKLFF,TGTGCCAGCAGAGGGCCACGGAGAGAAAAACTGTTTTTT
TRBV12-3/TRBV12-4,many,TRBJ2-1,TRBD2,CASSLTGTNNEQFF,TGTGCCAGCAGTCTTACCGGGACTAACAATGAGCAGTTCTTC
TRBV27,many,TRBJ2-7,TRBD1,CASSSTGTGLTYEQYF,TGTGCCAGCAGCTCCACCGGGACAGGGTTAACCTACGAGCAGTACTTC
TRBV11-2,many,TRBJ2-2,TRBD1,CASRDRPTGELFF,TGTGCCAGTCGGGACAGACCCACCGGGGAGCTGTTTTTT
TRBV20-1,few,TRBJ2-6,NA,CSARSTGGAGANVLTF,TGCAGTGCTAGGTCCACGGGGGGCGCTGGGGCCAACGTCCTGACTTTC
TRBV7-2,many,TRBJ1-2,NA,CASSLEQANYGYTF,TGTGCCAGCAGCTTAGAACAGGCTAACTATGGCTACACCTTC
TRBV3-1,NA,TRBJ1-1,NA,CASSPWTDTEAFF,TGTGCCAGCAGCCCATGGACCGACACTGAAGCTTTCTTT
TRBV3-1,NA,TRBJ2-7,NA,CVSSQFQGLNEQYF,TGTGTCAGCAGCCAGTTCCAGGGTCTTAACGAGCAGTACTTC
TRBV7-8,many,TRBJ1-2,NA,CASSSNPSNYGYTF,TGTGCCAGCAGCTCTAATCCCAGCAACTATGGCTACACCTTC
TRBV14,NA,TRBJ2-1,NA,CASSRTAAYGQFF,TGTGCCAGCAGCCGGACAGCCGCCTATGGGCAGTTCTTC